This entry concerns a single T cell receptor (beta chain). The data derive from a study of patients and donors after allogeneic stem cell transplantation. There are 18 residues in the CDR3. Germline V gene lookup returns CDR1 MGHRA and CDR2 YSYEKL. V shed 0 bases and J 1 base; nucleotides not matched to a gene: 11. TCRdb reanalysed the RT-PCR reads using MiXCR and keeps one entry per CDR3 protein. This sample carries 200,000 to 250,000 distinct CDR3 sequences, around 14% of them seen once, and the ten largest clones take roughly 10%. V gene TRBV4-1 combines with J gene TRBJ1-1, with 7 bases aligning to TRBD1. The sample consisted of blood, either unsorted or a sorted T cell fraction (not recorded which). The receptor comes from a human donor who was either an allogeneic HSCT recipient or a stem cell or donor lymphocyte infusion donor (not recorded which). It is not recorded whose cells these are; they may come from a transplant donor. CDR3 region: CASSQEGGTAFSNTEAFF. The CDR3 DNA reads TGCGCCAGCAGCCAAGAAGGGGGGACAGCCTTTTCGAACACTGAAGCTTTCTTT.